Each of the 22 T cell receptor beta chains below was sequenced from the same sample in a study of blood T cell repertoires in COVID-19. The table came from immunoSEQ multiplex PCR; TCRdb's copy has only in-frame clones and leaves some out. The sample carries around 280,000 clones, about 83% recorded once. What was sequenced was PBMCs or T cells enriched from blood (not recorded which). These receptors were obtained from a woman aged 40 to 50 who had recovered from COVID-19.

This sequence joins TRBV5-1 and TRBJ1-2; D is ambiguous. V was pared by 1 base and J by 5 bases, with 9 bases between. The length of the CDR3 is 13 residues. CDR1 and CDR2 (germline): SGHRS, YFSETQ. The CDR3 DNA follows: TGCGCCAGCAGCTTGAATCTGGAGTATGGCTACACCTTC. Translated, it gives CASSLNLEYGYTF.

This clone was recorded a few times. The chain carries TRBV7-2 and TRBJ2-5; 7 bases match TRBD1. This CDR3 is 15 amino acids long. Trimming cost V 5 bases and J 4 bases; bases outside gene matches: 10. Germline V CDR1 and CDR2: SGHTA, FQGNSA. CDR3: CASSRGGAGGETQYF. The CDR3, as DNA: TGTGCCAGCAGCCGTGGGGGTGCAGGGGGAGAGACCCAGTACTTC.

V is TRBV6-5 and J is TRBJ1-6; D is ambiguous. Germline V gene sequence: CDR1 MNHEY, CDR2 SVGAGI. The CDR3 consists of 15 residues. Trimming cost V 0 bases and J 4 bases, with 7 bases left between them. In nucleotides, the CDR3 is TGTGCCAGCAGTTACTCGAACCGGTATAATTCACCCCTCCACTTT. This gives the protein CASSYSNRYNSPLHF.

The CDR3 loop is CASSSSGLVSEQYF. The DNA for the CDR3 is TGTGCCAGCAGCTCGTCGGGACTAGTATCCGAGCAGTACTTC. This rearrangement joins TRBV11-1 to TRBJ2-7; 8 positions agree with TRBD2. This CDR3 is built from 14 residues. With 4 bases clipped from V and 6 bases from J, the junction kept 8 bases outside the gene matches. From germline, CDR1 is SGHAT and CDR2 FQDESV (reference sequence).

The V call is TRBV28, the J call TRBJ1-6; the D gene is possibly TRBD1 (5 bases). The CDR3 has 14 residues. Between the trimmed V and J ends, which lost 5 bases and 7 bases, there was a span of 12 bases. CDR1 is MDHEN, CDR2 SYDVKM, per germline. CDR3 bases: TGTGCCAGCAGTCCGGCAGGGCCCAATTCACCCCTCCACTTT. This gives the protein CASSPAGPNSPLHF.

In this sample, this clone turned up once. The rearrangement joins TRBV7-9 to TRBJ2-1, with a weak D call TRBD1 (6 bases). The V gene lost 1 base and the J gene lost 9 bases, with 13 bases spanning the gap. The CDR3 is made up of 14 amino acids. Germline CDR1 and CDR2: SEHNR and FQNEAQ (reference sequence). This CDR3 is CASSLGGRVGEQFF. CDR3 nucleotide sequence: TGTGCCAGCAGCTTAGGGGGGCGAGTTGGTGAGCAGTTCTTC. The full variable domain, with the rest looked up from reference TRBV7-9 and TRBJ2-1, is DTGVSQNPRHKITKRGQNVTFRCDPISEHNRLYWYRQTLGQGPEFLTYFQNEAQLEKSRLLSDRFSAERPKGSFSTLEIQRTEQGDSAMYLCASSLGGRVGEQFFGPGTRLTVL.

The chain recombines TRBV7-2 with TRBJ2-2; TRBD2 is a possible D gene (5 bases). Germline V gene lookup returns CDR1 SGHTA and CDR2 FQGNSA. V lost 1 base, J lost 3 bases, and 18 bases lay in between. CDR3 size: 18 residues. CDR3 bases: TGTGCCAGCAGCTTAGAAATGATAACCGGGCGGGACACCGGGGAGCTGTTTTTT. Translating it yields CASSLEMITGRDTGELFF.

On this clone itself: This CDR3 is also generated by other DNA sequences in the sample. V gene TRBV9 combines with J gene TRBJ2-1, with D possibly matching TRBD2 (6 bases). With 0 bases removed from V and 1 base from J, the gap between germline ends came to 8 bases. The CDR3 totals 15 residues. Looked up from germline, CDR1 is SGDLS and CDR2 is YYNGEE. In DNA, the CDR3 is TGTGCCAGCAGCGTAGCTGGGGGGTCCTACAATGAGCAGTTCTTC. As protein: CASSVAGGSYNEQFF. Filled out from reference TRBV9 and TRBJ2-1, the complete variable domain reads DSGVTQTPKHLITATGQRVTLRCSPRSGDLSVYWYQQSLDQGLQFLIQYYNGEERAKGNILERFSAQQFPDLHSELNLSSLELGDSALYFCASSVAGGSYNEQFFGPGTRLTVL.

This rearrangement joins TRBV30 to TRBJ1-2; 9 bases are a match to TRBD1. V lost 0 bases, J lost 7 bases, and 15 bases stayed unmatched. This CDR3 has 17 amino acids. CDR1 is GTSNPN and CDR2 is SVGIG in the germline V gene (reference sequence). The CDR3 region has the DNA TGTGCCTGGAGTGTATGGCCTGCCGGGACAGGGTACTCTGGCTACACCTTC. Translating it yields CAWSVWPAGTGYSGYTF. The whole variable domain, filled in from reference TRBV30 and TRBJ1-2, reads SQTIHQWPATLVQPVGSPLSLECTVEGTSNPNLYWYRQAAGRGLQLLFYSVGIGQISSEVPQNLSASRPQDRQFILSSKKLLLSDSGFYLCAWSVWPAGTGYSGYTFGSGTRLTVV.

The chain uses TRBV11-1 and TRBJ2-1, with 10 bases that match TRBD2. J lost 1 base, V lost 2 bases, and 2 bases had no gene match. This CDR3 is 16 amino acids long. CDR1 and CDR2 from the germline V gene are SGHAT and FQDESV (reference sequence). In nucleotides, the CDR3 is TGTGCCAGCAGCTTACTAGCGGGGGTTTCCTACAATGAGCAGTTCTTC. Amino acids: CASSLLAGVSYNEQFF.

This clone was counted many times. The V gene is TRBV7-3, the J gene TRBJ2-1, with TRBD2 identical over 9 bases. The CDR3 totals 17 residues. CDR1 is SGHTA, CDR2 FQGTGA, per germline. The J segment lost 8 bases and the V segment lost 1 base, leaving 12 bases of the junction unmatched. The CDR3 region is CASSLMGPAGGRDEQFF. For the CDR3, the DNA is TGTGCCAGCAGCTTAATGGGTCCAGCGGGAGGTCGGGATGAGCAGTTCTTC.

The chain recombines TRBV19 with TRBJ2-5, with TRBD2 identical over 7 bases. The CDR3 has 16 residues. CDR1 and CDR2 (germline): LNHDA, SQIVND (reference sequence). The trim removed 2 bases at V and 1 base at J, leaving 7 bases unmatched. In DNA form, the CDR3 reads TGTGCCAGTAGTATACGGGCGGGAGTAGGCCAAGAGACCCAGTACTTC. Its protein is CASSIRAGVGQETQYF.

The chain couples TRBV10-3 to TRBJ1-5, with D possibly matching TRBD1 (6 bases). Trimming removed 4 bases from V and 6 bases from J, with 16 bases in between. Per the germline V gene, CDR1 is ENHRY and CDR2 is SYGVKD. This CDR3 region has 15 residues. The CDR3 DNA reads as TGTGCCATCAGTGCCGAGACAGGAGGACGTCAGCCCCAGCATTTT. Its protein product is CAISAETGGRQPQHF.

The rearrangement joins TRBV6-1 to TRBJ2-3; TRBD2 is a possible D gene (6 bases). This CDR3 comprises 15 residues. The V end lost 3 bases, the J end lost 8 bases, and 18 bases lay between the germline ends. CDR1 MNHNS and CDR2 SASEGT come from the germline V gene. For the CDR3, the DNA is TGTGCCAGCAGTGACATCCCATGGGAGGCCACTACGCAGTATTTT. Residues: CASSDIPWEATTQYF.

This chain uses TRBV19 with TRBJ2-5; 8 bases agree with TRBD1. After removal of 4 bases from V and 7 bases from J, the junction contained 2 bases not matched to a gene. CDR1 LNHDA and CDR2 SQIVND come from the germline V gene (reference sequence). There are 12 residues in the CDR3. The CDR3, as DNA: TGTGCCAGTAGTAAACAGGGGGGGACCCAGTACTTC. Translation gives CASSKQGGTQYF.

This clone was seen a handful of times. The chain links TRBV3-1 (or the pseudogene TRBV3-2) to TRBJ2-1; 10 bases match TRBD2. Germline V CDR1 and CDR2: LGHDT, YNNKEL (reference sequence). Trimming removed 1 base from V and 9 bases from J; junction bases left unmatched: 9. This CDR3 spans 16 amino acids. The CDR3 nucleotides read TGTGCCAGCAGCCAAGCTGCCCTAGCGGGAGCCGGTGAGCAGTTCTTC. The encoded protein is CASSQAALAGAGEQFF.

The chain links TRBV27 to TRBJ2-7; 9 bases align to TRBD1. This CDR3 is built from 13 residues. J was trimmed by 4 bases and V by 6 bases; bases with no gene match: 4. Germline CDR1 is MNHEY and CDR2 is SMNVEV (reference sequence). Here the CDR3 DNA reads TGTGCCAGCAGGGGGACAGGGCGGTACGAGCAGTACTTC. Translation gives CASRGTGRYEQYF.

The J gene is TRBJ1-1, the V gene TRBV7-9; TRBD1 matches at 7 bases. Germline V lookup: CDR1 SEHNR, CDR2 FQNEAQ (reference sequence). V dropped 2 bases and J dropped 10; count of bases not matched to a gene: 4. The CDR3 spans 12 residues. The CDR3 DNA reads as TGTGCCAGCAGCTTACAGACAGGGAGAGCTTTCTTT. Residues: CASSLQTGRAFF.

In DNA form, the CDR3 reads TGCGCCAGCAGCTTGGGACAGGGGAAATTAGTGGAGCAGTACTTC. Its translation: CASSLGQGKLVEQYF. The rearrangement uses TRBV5-1 and TRBJ2-7; 8 nucleotides agree with TRBD1. The CDR3 length is 15 residues. CDR1 is SGHRS, CDR2 YFSETQ, per germline. The junction had 9 bases not matched to a gene; V was cut back by 0 bases and J by 7 bases.

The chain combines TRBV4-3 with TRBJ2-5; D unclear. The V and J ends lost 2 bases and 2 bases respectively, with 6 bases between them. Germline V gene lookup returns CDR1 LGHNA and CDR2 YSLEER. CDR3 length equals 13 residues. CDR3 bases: TGCGCCAGCAGCCAATCGGGTCAAGAGACCCAGTACTTC. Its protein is CASSQSGQETQYF.

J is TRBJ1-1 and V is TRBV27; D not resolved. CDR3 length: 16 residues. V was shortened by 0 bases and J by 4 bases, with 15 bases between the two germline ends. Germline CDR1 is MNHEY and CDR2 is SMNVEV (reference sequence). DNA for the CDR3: TGTGCCAGCAGTTTATCGGCCAACAGCGGAGGCACTGAAGCTTTCTTT. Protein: CASSLSANSGGTEAFF.

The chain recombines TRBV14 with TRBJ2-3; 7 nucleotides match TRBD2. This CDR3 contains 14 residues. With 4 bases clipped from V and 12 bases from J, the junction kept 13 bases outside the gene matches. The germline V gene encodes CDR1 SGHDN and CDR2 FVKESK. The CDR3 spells CASSLISKGGNQYF. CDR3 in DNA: TGTGCCAGCAGCCTTATCAGCAAGGGAGGGAATCAGTATTTT.